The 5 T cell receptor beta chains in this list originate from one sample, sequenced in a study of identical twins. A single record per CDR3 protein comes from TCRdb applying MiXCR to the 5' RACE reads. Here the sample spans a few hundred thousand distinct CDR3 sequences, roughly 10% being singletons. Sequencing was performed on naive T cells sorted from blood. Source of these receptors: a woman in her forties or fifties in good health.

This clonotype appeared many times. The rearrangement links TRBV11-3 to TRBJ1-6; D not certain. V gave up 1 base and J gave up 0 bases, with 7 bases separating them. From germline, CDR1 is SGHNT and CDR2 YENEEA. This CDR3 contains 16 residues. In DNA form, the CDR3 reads TGTGCCAGCAGCTTAGTCCCTAACTCCTATAATTCACCCCTCCACTTT. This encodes CASSLVPNSYNSPLHF.

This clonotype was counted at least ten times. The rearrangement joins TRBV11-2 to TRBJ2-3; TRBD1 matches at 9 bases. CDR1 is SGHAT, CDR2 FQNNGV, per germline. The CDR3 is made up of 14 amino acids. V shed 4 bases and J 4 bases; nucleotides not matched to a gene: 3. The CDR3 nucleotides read TGTGCCAGCAGCTGGGGACAGGGAGCAGATACGCAGTATTTT. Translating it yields CASSWGQGADTQYF.

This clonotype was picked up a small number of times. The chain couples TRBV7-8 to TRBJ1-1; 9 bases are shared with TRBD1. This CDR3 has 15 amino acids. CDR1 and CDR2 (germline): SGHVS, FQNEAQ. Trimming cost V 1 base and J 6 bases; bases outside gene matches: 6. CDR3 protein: CASSLVTGGIAEAFF. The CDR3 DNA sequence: TGTGCCAGCAGCTTAGTAACAGGGGGCATTGCTGAAGCTTTCTTT.

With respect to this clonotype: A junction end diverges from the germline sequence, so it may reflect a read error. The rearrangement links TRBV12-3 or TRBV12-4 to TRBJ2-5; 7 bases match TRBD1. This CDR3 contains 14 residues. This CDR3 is CASTRTGSGETLYF. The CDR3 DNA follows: TGTGCCAGCACGAGGACAGGATCAGGAGAGACCCTGTACTTC.

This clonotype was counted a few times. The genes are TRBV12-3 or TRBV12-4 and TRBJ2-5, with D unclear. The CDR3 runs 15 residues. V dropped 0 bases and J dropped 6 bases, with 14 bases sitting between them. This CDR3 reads CASSLALSGSKTQYF. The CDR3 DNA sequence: TGTGCCAGCAGTTTAGCCCTCTCCGGGTCAAAGACCCAGTACTTC.